This paragraph covers one T cell receptor (beta chain) sequence. This CDR3 has 14 residues. CDR1 LNHDA and CDR2 SQIVND come from the germline V gene (reference sequence). V was pared by 5 bases and J by 4 bases, with 14 bases between. Authors' processing steps: Estimates of nucleated cell counts were drawn from the amplification of reference gene primers. Sequencing was performed with immunoSEQ multiplex PCR; in TCRdb, only in-frame clones are kept and a portion is missing. For V, J and clone size, that table is used; D and trimming come from the DNA. Of roughly 92,000 clones listed, nearly 90% are singletons. The data stem from a study of blood T cell repertoires in COVID-19. Turning to the study itself: Some COVID-19 samples were acute and others convalescent; all came from the United States, Italy and Spain.

The sample consisted of peripheral blood. The chain links TRBV19 to TRBJ1-2, with a tentative D call TRBD1 (6 bases). The clonotype comes from a woman older than 75 with active or convalescent COVID-19. This CDR3 is CASSLNREGYGYTF. The CDR3 DNA is TGTGCCAGTAGTCTAAACAGGGAGGGCTATGGCTACACCTTC.